The subject of this entry is one T cell receptor beta chain. Antigen specificity is unknown. The data originate from a study of CD8+ T cells in alopecia areata. As the sequencing template, cDNA was produced by extracting RNA and reverse transcribing it. Assay used: immunoSEQ multiplex PCR; TCRdb lists only in-frame clones, some missing. The data contain under 70,000 clones, roughly 96% of them singletons. Samples from alopecia areata patients were lesional scalp punch biopsies and peripheral blood. PBMCs were stained for CD3, CD4 and CD8, and CD4+ and CD8+ T cells were sorted. General study points: Mice showed clearer TCR sharing than patients did, a gap that was possibly HLA-related. Higher clonality and more expanded CD8+ clones appeared in lesional than normal scalp.

This CDR3 has 15 residues. The J segment lost 5 bases and the V segment lost 2 bases, leaving 6 bases of the junction unmatched. From germline, CDR1 is SGHTA and CDR2 FQGNSA. The material sequenced was CD8+ T cells sorted from blood, taken at week 0. The clonotype was recovered from a human donor with alopecia areata. The V gene is TRBV7-2, the J gene TRBJ2-5; 9 positions agree with TRBD2. CDR3 bases: TGTGCCAGCAGCTTAAGGCGGGGGGGCCTTGAGACCCAGTACTTC. It translates to CASSLRRGGLETQYF.